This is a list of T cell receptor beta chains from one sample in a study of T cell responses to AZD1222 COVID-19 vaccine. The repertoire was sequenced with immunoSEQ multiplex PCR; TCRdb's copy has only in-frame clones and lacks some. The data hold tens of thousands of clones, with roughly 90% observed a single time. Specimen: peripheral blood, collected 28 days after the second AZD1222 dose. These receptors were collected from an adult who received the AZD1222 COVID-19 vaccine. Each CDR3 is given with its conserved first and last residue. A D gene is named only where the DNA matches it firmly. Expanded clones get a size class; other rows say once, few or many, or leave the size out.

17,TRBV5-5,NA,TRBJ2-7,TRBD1,CASSSLLDRVGSYEQYF
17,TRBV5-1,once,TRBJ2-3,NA,CASSAGVGATNTDTQYF
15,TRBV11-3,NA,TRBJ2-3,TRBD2,CASSLETGTSVTQYF
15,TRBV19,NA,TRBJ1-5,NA,CATAAGPYSNQPQHF
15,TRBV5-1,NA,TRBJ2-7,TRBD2,CASSLVLAGGADQYF
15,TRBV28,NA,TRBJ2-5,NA,CASRTTQGIQETQYF
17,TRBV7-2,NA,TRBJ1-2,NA,CASSLALDRGSNYGYTF
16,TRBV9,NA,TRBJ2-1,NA,CASSVATGQTDNEQFF
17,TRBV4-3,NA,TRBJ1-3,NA,CASSPSGASLSGNTIYF
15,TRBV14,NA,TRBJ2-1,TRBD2,CASSQLAGGPGEQFF
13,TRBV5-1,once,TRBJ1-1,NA,CASSQDATTEAFF
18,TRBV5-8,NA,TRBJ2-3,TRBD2,CASSFPPGLAGFRDTQYF
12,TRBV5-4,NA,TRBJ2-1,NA,CASSTGSDEQFF
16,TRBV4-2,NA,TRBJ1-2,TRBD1,CASSQDPDRVMRGYTF
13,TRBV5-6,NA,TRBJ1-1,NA,CASRAAGGDEAFF
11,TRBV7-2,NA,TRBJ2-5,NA,CASSLKETQYF
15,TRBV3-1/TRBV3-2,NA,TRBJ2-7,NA,CASSPGTPSSYEQYF
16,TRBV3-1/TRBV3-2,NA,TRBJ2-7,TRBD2,CASTPSTGLDSYEQYF
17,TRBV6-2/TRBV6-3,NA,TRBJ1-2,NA,CASSYLTARVGNYGYTF
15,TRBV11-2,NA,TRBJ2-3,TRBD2,CASLLAGSSTDTQYF
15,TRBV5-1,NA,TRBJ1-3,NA,CASSLGTGGGNTIYF
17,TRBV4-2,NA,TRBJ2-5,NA,CASSQDLSAGEGETQYF
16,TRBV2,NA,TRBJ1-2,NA,CASSEVPGRLKWGYTF
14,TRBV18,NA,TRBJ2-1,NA,CASRITVAGNEQFF
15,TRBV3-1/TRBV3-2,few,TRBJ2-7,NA,CASSQALGSSYEQYF
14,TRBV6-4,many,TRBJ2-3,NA,CASSEGPHTDTQYF
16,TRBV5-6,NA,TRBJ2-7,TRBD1,CASTTQTGQGSHEQYF
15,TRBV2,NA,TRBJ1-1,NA,CASSEVRDENTEAFF
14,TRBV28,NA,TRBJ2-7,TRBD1,CASSFETGSYEQYF
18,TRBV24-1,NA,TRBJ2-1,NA,CATSDFPGEADLEGEQFF
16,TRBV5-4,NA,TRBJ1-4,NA,CASSYTGFVRGEKLFF
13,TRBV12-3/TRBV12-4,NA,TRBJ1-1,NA,CASSPGGALEAFF
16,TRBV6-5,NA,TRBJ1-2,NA,CASSYWPGAGDYGYTF
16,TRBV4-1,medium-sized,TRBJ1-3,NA,CASSLSRGSSGNTIYF
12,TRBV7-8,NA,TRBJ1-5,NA,CASSDGNRPQHF
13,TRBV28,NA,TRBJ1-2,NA,CASSLQGKVSYTF
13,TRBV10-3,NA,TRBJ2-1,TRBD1,CAIDRGDGNEQFF
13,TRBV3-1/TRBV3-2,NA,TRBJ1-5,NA,CASSQDLFQPQHF
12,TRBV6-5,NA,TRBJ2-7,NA,CASSNNNYEQYF
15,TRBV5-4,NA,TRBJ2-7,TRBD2,CASSQGTSGSYEQYF
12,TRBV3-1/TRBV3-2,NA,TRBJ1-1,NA,CASSHGGDGAFF
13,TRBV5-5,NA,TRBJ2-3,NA,CAGRGSGTDTQYF
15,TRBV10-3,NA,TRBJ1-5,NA,CAIGSSPNSNQPQHF
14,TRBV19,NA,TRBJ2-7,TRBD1,CASRDRDRAYEQYF
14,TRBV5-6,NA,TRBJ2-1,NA,CASSLDSRPNEQFF
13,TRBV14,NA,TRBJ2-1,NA,CASSRDQGDEQFF
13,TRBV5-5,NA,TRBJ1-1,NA,CASSTGLGTEAFF
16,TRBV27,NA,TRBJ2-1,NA,CASSLSIERAHNEQFF
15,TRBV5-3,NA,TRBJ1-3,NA,CARSFDKQSGNTIYF
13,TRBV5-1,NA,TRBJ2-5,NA,CASSRSQGETQYF
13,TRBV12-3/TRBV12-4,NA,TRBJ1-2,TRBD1,CASRTGGVVGYTF
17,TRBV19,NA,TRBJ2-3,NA,CARTGHFCYYPTDTQYF
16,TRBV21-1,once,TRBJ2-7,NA,CASSRVEGGHNYEQYF
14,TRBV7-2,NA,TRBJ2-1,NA,CASSIGRIDNEQFF
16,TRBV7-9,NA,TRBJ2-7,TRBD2,CASSLLETSGSDEQYF